This passage covers 8 T cell receptor beta chains from one sample sequenced in a study of technical replicates of blood from a few donors (TCRdb year 2017). Receptor amplification or capture employed the immunoSEQ multiplex PCR assay. What TCRdb holds here is the immuneACCESS table cut down to in-frame rearrangements. Part of the clones is not present; checked against another copy, under half of the missing clones reflect an unresolved V gene, and the others are unexplained. The sample profile shows tens of thousands of clones; 92% of them were found once. The ten most abundant clones make up under 0.45% of the sample. Sequencing input: T cells isolated from PBMCs. The receptors were sampled from a human donor in good health.

The chain couples TRBV19 to TRBJ1-2; D is perhaps TRBD1 (6 bases). The CDR3 extends over 14 amino acids. Germline CDR1 is LNHDA and CDR2 is SQIVND (reference sequence). V was trimmed by 1 base and J by 2 bases, leaving 8 bases between them. The CDR3 coding sequence is TGTGCCAGTAGTATAGGACAGGAAAACTATGGCTACACCTTC. Its translation: CASSIGQENYGYTF.

V and J are TRBV2 and TRBJ2-7; 7 bases map to TRBD2. In germline, CDR1 is SNHLY, CDR2 FYNNEI. The length of the CDR3 is 14 residues. The V and J ends lost 6 bases and 6 bases, in that order; junction bases with no gene match: 11. The CDR3 DNA reads as TGTGCCAGCAGCCCATTCGGGACTAATCTCGAGCAGTACTTC. Its translation: CASSPFGTNLEQYF.

V is TRBV5-1 and J is TRBJ2-3, with 11 bases lining up with TRBD2. The V gene's germline CDR1 is SGHRS and CDR2 YFSETQ. Unmatched junction bases numbered 7, after V lost 0 bases and J lost 4 bases. The CDR3 covers 17 residues. CDR3 coding DNA: TGCGCCAGCAGCTTGGCTACTAGCGGGAGAGACCCAGATACGCAGTATTTT. Protein product: CASSLATSGRDPDTQYF.

V and J are TRBV1 and TRBJ1-5. TRBV1 is designated a pseudogene. The CDR3 consists of 14 residues. This CDR3 is CTSSQDRGVQPQHF. In DNA form, the CDR3 reads TGCACCAGCAGCCAAGATCGGGGGGTACAGCCCCAGCATTTT.

V usage is TRBV29-1 and J usage is TRBJ2-7; weak D call: TRBD1 (5 bases). The ends were cut back, 6 bases at V and 1 base at J, with 16 bases in the middle. Germline V gene lookup returns CDR1 SQVTM and CDR2 ANQGSEA. This CDR3 comprises 14 residues. The CDR3 DNA reads as TGCAGCGTGGGTGATAGGGGCAGATCCTACGAGCAGTACTTC. Protein sequence: CSVGDRGRSYEQYF.

The chain has TRBV7-9 and TRBJ1-4; D is unclear. The CDR3 runs 14 residues. V was shortened by 4 bases and J by 6 bases, with 12 bases between the two germline ends. The germline CDR1 and CDR2 sequences are SEHNR and FQNEAQ (reference sequence). The CDR3 coding sequence is TGTGCCAGCAGCTATCTTGGAGTTGATGAAAAACTGTTTTTT. Its protein is CASSYLGVDEKLFF.

The chain recombines TRBV13 with TRBJ2-1; 7 nucleotides align to TRBD2. The ends lost 4 bases at V and 14 bases at J; junction bases unmatched: 5. This CDR3 has 11 amino acids. The germline gives CDR1 PRHDT, CDR2 FYEKMQ (reference sequence). This CDR3 reads CASSSSGIEFF. The CDR3 coding sequence is TGTGCCAGCAGCTCCAGCGGGATAGAGTTCTTC.

The DNA of the CDR3 is TGTGCCAGCTCACCGGGGGACAGTGGAAACACCATATATTTT. It specifies CASSPGDSGNTIYF. The J gene is TRBJ1-3, the V gene TRBV18; 7 positions agree with TRBD1. The CDR3 contains 14 residues. The germline V gene encodes CDR1 KGHSH and CDR2 LQKENI. The J segment lost 3 bases and the V segment lost 3 bases, leaving 2 bases of the junction unmatched.